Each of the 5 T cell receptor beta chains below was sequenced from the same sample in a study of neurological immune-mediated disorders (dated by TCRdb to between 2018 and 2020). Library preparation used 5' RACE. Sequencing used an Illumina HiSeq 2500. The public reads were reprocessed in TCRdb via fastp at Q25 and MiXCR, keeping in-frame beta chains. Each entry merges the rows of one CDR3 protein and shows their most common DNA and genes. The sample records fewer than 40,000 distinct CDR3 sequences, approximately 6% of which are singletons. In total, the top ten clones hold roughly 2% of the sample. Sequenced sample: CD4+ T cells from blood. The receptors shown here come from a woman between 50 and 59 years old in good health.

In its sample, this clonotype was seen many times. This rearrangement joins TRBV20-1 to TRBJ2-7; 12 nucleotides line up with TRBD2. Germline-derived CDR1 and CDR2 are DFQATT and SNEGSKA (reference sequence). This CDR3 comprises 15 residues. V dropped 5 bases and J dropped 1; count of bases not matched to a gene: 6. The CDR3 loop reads CSAWGLAGKSYEQYF. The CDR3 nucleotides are TGCAGTGCTTGGGGACTAGCGGGCAAATCCTACGAGCAGTACTTC.

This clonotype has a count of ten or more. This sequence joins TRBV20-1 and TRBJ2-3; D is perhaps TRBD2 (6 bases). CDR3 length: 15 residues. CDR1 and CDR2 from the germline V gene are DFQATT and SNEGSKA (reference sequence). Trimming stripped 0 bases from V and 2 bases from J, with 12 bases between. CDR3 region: CSARDGGALTDTQYF. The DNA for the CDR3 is TGCAGTGCTAGAGATGGCGGGGCCCTCACAGATACGCAGTATTTT.

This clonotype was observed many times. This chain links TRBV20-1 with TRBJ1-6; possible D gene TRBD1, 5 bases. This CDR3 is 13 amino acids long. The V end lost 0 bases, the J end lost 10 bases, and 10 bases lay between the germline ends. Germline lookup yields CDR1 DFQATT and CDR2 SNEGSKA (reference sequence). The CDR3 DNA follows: TGCAGTGCTAGAGATGTAGCAGGGTCACCCCTCCACTTT. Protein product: CSARDVAGSPLHF.

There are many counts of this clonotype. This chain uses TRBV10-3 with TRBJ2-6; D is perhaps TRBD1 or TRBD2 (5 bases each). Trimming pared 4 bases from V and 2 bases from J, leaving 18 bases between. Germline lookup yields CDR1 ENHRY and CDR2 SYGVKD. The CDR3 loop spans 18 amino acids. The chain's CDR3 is CAISGSGTGNPGANVLTF. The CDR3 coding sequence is TGTGCCATCAGTGGATCCGGGACGGGGAATCCTGGGGCCAACGTCCTGACTTTC.

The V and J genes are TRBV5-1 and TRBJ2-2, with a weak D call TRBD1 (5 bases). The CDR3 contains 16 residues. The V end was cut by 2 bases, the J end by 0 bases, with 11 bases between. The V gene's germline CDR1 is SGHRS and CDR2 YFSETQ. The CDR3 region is CASSLATAANTGELFF. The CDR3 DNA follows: TGCGCCAGCAGCTTAGCGACAGCCGCGAACACCGGGGAGCTGTTTTTT.